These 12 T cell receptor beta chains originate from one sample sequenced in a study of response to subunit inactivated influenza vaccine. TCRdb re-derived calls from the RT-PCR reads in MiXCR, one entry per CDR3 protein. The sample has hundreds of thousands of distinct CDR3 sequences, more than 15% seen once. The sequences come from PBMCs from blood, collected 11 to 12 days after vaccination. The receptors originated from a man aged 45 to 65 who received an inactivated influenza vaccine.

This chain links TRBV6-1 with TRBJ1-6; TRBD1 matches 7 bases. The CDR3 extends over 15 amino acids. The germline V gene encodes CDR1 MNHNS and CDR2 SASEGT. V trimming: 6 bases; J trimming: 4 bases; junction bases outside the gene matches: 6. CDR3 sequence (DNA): TGTGCCAGCAGCCCCGGACAGGAGTATAATTCACCCCTCCACTTT. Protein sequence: CASSPGQEYNSPLHF.

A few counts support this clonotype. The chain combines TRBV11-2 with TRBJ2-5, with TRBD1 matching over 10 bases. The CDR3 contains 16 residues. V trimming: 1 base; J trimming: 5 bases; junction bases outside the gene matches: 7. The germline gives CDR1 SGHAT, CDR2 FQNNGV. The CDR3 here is CASSLVRDRGQETQYF. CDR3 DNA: TGTGCCAGCAGCTTAGTCCGGGACAGGGGACAGGAGACCCAGTACTTC.

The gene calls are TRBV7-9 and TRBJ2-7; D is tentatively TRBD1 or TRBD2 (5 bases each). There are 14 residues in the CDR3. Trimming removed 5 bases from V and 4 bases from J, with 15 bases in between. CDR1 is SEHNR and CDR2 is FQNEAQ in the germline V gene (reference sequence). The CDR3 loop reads CASSVGRRAYEQYF. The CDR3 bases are TGTGCCAGCAGCGTGGGACGTAGGGCGTACGAGCAGTACTTC. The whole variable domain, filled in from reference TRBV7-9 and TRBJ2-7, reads DTGVSQNPRHKITKRGQNVTFRCDPISEHNRLYWYRQTLGQGPEFLTYFQNEAQLEKSRLLSDRFSAERPKGSFSTLEIQRTEQGDSAMYLCASSVGRRAYEQYFGPGTRLTVT.

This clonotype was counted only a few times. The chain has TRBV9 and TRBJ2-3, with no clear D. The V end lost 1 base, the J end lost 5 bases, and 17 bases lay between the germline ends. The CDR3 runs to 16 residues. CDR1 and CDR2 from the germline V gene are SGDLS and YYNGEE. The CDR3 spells CASSVNGFPVLDTQYF. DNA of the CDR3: TGTGCCAGCAGCGTAAACGGGTTCCCCGTGCTAGATACGCAGTATTTT.

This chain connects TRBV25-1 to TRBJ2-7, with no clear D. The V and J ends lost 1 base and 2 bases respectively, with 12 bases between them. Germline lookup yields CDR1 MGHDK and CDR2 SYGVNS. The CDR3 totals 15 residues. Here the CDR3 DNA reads TGTGCCAGCAGTGAATCTGGGATATTACCCTACGAGCAGTACTTC. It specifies CASSESGILPYEQYF.

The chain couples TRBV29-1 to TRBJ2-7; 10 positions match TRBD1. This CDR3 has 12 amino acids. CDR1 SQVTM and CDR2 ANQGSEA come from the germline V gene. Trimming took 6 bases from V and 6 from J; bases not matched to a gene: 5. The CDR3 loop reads CSVGTGVSEQYF. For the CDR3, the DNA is TGCAGCGTGGGGACAGGGGTCTCCGAGCAGTACTTC.

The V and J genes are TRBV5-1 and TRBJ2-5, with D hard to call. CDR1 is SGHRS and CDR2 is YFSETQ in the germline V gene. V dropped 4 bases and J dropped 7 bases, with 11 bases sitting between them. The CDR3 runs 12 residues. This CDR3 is CASSLDDRTQYF. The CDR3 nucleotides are TGCGCCAGCAGCCTCGACGATAGGACCCAGTACTTC.

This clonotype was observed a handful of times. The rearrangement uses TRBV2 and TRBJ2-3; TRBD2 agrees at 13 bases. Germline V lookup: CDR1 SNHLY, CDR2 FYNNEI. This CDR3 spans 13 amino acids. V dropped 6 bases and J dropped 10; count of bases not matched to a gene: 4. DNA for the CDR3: TGTGCCAGCAGCGGACTAGCGGGGGTTGCGCAGTATTTT. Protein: CASSGLAGVAQYF.

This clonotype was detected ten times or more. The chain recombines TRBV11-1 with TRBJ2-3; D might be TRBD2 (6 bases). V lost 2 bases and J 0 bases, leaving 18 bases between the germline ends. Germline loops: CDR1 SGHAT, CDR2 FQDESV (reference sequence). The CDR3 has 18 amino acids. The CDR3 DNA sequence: TGTGCCAGCAGCTTATCTATCTGGGCGGGATCAAGCACAGATACGCAGTATTTT. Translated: CASSLSIWAGSSTDTQYF.

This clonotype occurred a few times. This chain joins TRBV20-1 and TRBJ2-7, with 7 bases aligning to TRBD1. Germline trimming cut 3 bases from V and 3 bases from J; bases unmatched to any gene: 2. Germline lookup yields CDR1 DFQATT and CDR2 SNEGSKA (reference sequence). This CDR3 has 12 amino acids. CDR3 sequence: CSASHRGYEQYF. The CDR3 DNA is TGCAGTGCTAGTCACAGGGGCTACGAGCAGTACTTC.

The CDR3 bases are TGTGCCAGCAGCCTAAGGACTAGGTCCGGGGAGCTGTTTTTT. Translation gives CASSLRTRSGELFF. This rearrangement joins TRBV7-6 to TRBJ2-2, with 7 bases aligning to TRBD2. The ends lost 5 bases at V and 6 bases at J; junction bases unmatched: 6. From germline, CDR1 is SGHVS and CDR2 FNYEAQ. This CDR3 region has 14 residues. Full variable domain (missing parts from reference TRBV7-6 and TRBJ2-2): GAGVSQSPRYKVTKRGQDVALRCDPISGHVSLYWYRQALGQGPEFLTYFNYEAQQDKSGLPNDRFSAERPEGSISTLTIQRTEQRDSAMYRCASSLRTRSGELFFGEGSRLTVL.

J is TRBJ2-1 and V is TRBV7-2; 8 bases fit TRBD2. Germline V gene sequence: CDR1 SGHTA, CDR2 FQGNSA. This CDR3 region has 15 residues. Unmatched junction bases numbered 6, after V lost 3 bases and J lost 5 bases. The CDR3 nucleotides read TGTGCCAGCAGCTTTCGGTTTAGCGGGGACAATGAGCAGTTCTTC. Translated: CASSFRFSGDNEQFF.